The rows below give T cell receptor beta chains drawn from one sample of a study of blood T cell repertoires in COVID-19. The protocol was immunoSEQ multiplex PCR, while the TCRdb copy is restricted to in-frame clones and leaves out a portion. This sample has about 83,000 clones, with about 86% found just once. The specimen was peripheral blood. These receptors were collected from a woman of 80 years or more in a cohort sampled during active or convalescent COVID-19. Both conserved end residues are part of each CDR3. The D gene is left open where the match is weak. The size of a clone is reported for some rows only, either as once, few or many, or as a class for expanded clones.

v_gene,d_gene,abundance,j_gene,CDR3aa,CDR3nt
TRBV11-2,TRBD1,NA,TRBJ1-1,CASSQGQGKAFF,TGTGCCAGCAGCCAGGGACAGGGAAAAGCTTTCTTT
TRBV27,NA,NA,TRBJ1-2,CASSLMFPGYGYTF,TGTGCCAGCAGTTTAATGTTTCCGGGCTATGGCTACACCTTC
TRBV28,TRBD2,NA,TRBJ2-7,CASSPTGRASYEQYF,TGTGCCAGCAGTCCCACGGGGAGGGCGTCCTACGAGCAGTACTTC
TRBV19,TRBD1,NA,TRBJ1-3,CASSIRGNAGNTIYF,TGTGCCAGTAGTATCAGGGGGAACGCTGGAAACACCATATATTTT
TRBV30,TRBD2,NA,TRBJ2-1,CAWSAKGLTIVNEQFF,TGTGCCTGGAGTGCTAAGGGACTAACGATTGTAAATGAGCAGTTCTTC
TRBV9,NA,NA,TRBJ2-2,CASSVVSSPVTGELFF,TGTGCCAGCAGCGTAGTAAGTAGTCCCGTCACCGGGGAGCTGTTTTTT
TRBV3-1/TRBV3-2,NA,NA,TRBJ1-1,CASSSVPNTEAFF,TGTGCCAGCAGCTCAGTTCCCAACACTGAAGCTTTCTTT
TRBV6-6,TRBD2,NA,TRBJ2-5,CASSPPVAGGRRETQYF,TGTGCCAGCAGTCCCCCTGTGGCGGGAGGACGTCGGGAGACCCAGTACTTC
TRBV29-1,NA,once,TRBJ1-1,CSVRNTEAFF,TGCAGCGTCCGGAACACTGAAGCTTTCTTT
TRBV2,TRBD1,few,TRBJ1-5,CASTAGTAYVGNQPQHF,TGTGCCAGCACAGCCGGGACAGCCTATGTGGGTAATCAGCCCCAGCATTTT
TRBV3-1/TRBV3-2,TRBD2,NA,TRBJ2-7,CASSHSGLAGGFTYEQYF,TGTGCCAGCAGCCATTCCGGGCTAGCGGGAGGTTTTACCTACGAGCAGTACTTC
TRBV19,NA,NA,TRBJ1-1,CASSTAITGTRNTEAFF,TGTGCCAGTAGTACAGCTATAACCGGGACACGAAACACTGAAGCTTTCTTT
TRBV5-1,NA,few,TRBJ2-7,CASSIPWEWEGEQYF,TGCGCCAGCAGCATCCCTTGGGAGTGGGAAGGCGAGCAGTACTTC
TRBV28,TRBD1,few,TRBJ1-2,CASSLQGGRGYGYTF,TGTGCCAGCAGTTTGCAGGGGGGTCGAGGCTATGGCTACACCTTC
TRBV5-1,TRBD2,NA,TRBJ2-1,CASSLTSGSIYNEQFF,TGCGCCAGCAGCTTGACTAGCGGGAGCATATACAATGAGCAGTTCTTC
TRBV10-1,NA,NA,TRBJ1-1,CASSSGTLVAEAFF,TGCGCCAGCAGCTCCGGGACTCTAGTCGCTGAAGCTTTCTTT
TRBV18,NA,NA,TRBJ1-4,CASSPPGTNEKLFF,TGTGCCAGCTCACCTCCAGGGACTAATGAAAAACTGTTTTTT